This T cell receptor beta chain was found in a study of type 1 and type 2 diabetes patients. PCR was run on genomic DNA. Amplification of the beta chain CDR3 used 30 forward and 13 reverse multiplex primers. A single record per CDR3 protein comes from TCRdb applying MiXCR to the multiplex PCR reads. The sample holds about 270,000 distinct CDR3 sequences, 40% to 50% seen once. The CDR3 runs 14 residues. Between the trimmed V and J ends, which lost 3 bases and 2 bases, there was a span of 10 bases. CDR1 and CDR2 (germline): SEHNR, FQNEAQ (reference sequence). The sample was peripheral blood mononuclear cells (PBMCs). The chain recombines TRBV7-9 with TRBJ2-5; TRBD1 is a possible D gene (6 bases). This receptor was taken from a man aged 18 to 35 with type 2 diabetes. The DNA of the CDR3 is TGTGCCAGCAGCTTCAGGGGCCCTCAAGAGACCCAGTACTTC. It specifies CASSFRGPQETQYF.